The 7 T cell receptor beta chains presented below share a single source sample, sequenced in a study of OX40 agonist ivuxolimab in advanced cancers. Here immunoSEQ multiplex PCR was the method, and the copy in TCRdb shows in-frame clones only, minus some. The data show tens of thousands of clones, around 85% seen once. Material: CD4+ or CD8+ T cells sorted from blood, obtained in a trial of the OX40 agonist ivuxolimab. The receptors shown here come from an adult with an advanced solid tumor such as melanoma, head and neck, liver or kidney cancer.

The chain is built from TRBV10-3 and TRBJ1-2, with 11 bases aligning to TRBD1. CDR3 size: 13 residues. Germline CDR1 is ENHRY and CDR2 is SYGVKD. J gave up 4 bases and V 6 bases, and 1 base lay outside the gene matches. CDR3 region: CAISGTGGYGYTF. In DNA form, the CDR3 reads TGTGCCATCAGCGGGACAGGGGGCTATGGCTACACCTTC.

A single count supports this clone. V and J are TRBV4-1 and TRBJ2-7; 13 bases are shared with TRBD2. The CDR3 extends over 14 amino acids. Looked up from germline, CDR1 is MGHRA and CDR2 is YSYEKL. After removal of 4 bases from V and 9 bases from J, the junction contained 6 bases not matched to a gene. CDR3 protein: CASSRGTSGTTQYF. Here the CDR3 DNA reads TGCGCCAGCAGCCGGGGGACTAGCGGGACAACGCAGTACTTC.

The V gene is TRBV4-2, the J gene TRBJ2-1, with TRBD2 matching 8 bases. V lost 1 base to trimming and J lost 9 bases; unmatched junction nucleotides: 5. This CDR3 spans 14 amino acids. Looked up from germline, CDR1 is LGHNA and CDR2 is YNFKEQ. The chain's CDR3 is CASSQGTSSSEQFF. DNA of the CDR3: TGTGCCAGCAGCCAAGGGACTAGCTCTTCTGAGCAGTTCTTC.

This clone appeared a few times. V gene TRBV2 combines with J gene TRBJ2-3, with a weak D call TRBD2 (5 bases). V lost 8 bases and J lost 2, with 8 bases in between. The germline gives CDR1 SNHLY, CDR2 FYNNEI. This CDR3 contains 12 residues. This CDR3 is CASQRITDTQYF. The CDR3, as DNA: TGTGCCAGCCAGCGGATCACAGATACGCAGTATTTT. Variable domain in full (rest from reference TRBV2 and TRBJ2-3): EPEVTQTPSHQVTQMGQEVILRCVPISNHLYFYWYRQILGQKVEFLVSFYNNEISEKSEIFDDQFSVERPDGSNFTLKIRSTKLEDSAMYFCASQRITDTQYFGPGTRLTVL.

This sequence joins TRBV2 and TRBJ2-2; D unclear. The CDR3 is 14 amino acids. Looked up from germline, CDR1 is SNHLY and CDR2 is FYNNEI. Deletions cut 7 bases from V and 8 bases from J, with 17 bases between. The CDR3 spells CASKGLTASGELFF. The CDR3 DNA reads TGTGCCAGCAAAGGTCTAACGGCCTCGGGGGAGCTGTTTTTT.

The chain carries TRBV5-6 and TRBJ2-7; 8 nucleotides align to TRBD1. V was clipped by 2 bases and J by 6 bases; unmatched bases: 10. Germline loops: CDR1 SGHDT, CDR2 YYEEEE. CDR3 length: 15 residues. CDR3 bases: TGTGCCAGCAGCTTCCGGACAGGGTTGGCCCCCGAGCAGTACTTC. It encodes CASSFRTGLAPEQYF.

The chain carries TRBV28 and TRBJ1-2, with a possible D match to TRBD1 (6 bases). Germline-derived CDR1 and CDR2 are MDHEN and SYDVKM. The germline V and J ends were trimmed by 5 bases and 4 bases, with 8 bases remaining between them. This CDR3 spans 12 amino acids. In DNA, the CDR3 is TGTGCCAGCAGTCAGACAGGCTATGGCTACACCTTC. As protein: CASSQTGYGYTF.